This T cell receptor (beta chain) comes out of a study of OX40 agonist ivuxolimab in advanced cancers. Only in-frame clones appear in the TCRdb table, and some are missing; sequencing was by immunoSEQ multiplex PCR. Counted here are around 94,000 clones, 91% occurring once; the ten biggest clones make up 0.7% to 1%. After removal of 2 bases from V and 7 bases from J, the junction contained 6 bases not matched to a gene. The CDR3 runs 14 residues. Per germline, CDR1 GTSNPN and CDR2 SVGIG (reference sequence). The TCR sequence derives from an adult with an advanced solid tumor such as melanoma, head and neck, liver or kidney cancer. J is TRBJ2-2 and V is TRBV30, with 8 bases that match TRBD2. The starting material was CD4+ or CD8+ T cells sorted from blood, obtained in a trial of the OX40 agonist ivuxolimab. Here the CDR3 DNA reads TGTGCCTGGAGTAGCGGGAGTTCTTACGGGGAGCTGTTTTTT. Protein: CAWSSGSSYGELFF.